This entry concerns a single TCR beta chain. Likely unrecorded immune exposures existed in these nominally healthy donors. Germline loops: CDR1 SGHRS, CDR2 YFSETQ. This CDR3 comprises 15 residues. J gave up 1 base and V 2 bases, and 2 bases lay outside the gene matches. The PCR was carried out with 60 Vbeta primers and 13 Jbeta primers. The table came from immunoSEQ multiplex PCR; TCRdb's copy has only in-frame clones and leaves some out. The profile shows more than 200,000 clones, roughly 80% of them singletons. The data belong to a study of cytomegalovirus exposure and HLA in healthy donors. Sequenced: PBMCs. The sequence derives from a man between 40 and 49 years old in good health and CMV-seropositive. This sequence joins TRBV5-1 and TRBJ2-2; TRBD2 aligns across 7 bases. CDR3 loop: CASSFTGGNTGELFF. The CDR3, as DNA: TGCGCCAGCAGCTTCACGGGAGGGAACACCGGGGAGCTGTTTTTT. Full variable domain (rest looked up from reference TRBV5-1 and TRBJ2-2): KAGVTQTPRYLIKTRGQQVTLSCSPISGHRSVSWYQQTPGQGLQFLFEYFSETQRNKGNFPGRFSGRQFSNSRSEMNVSTLELGDSALYLCASSFTGGNTGELFFGEGSRLTVL.